Detailed here is one T cell receptor (beta chain). Its antigen is as yet unknown. Per the germline V gene, CDR1 is MGHRA and CDR2 is YSYEKL. V lost 1 base and J 8 bases, leaving 24 bases between the germline ends. The CDR3 runs 18 residues. Sequencing targeted TCR beta in blood CD8+ and CD4+ T cells. This entry is derived from a study of CD8 T cells in Susac syndrome. General observations from the study: The authors acknowledged that the study's TCR sequencing and HLA analysis involved relatively few individuals.

Reverse transcription of roughly 0.45 to 1 ug RNA used random hexamers. TCRdb analysed the immunoSEQ multiplex PCR reads with MiXCR anew, one entry per CDR3 protein. The top ten hold approximately 0.12% of the sample, which has 350,000 to 550,000 distinct CDR3 sequences, more than 70% seen once. This clonotype was obtained from a human donor with multiple sclerosis. This rearrangement joins TRBV4-1 to TRBJ2-1; possibly TRBD2 for D (7 bases). Input material: CD8+ T cells from PBMCs. Here the CDR3 reads CASSQGASGPYPGDEQFF. The DNA of the CDR3 is TGCGCCAGCAGCCAAGGGGCTAGCGGACCATACCCAGGGGATGAGCAGTTCTTC.